This TCR beta chain comes out of a study of blood T cell repertoires in COVID-19. Sequencing was performed with immunoSEQ multiplex PCR; in TCRdb, only in-frame clones are kept and a portion is missing. In the table there are a few hundred thousand clones, approximately 89% of which are singletons. Source material: peripheral blood. The TCR comes from a woman under 40 with COVID-19, enrolled during active disease.

The CDR3 DNA reads TGCAGCGTCGAGGGACAGGCTGGTGGTGGCTACACCTTC. It specifies CSVEGQAGGGYTF. This sequence joins TRBV29-1 and TRBJ1-2, with 8 bases matching TRBD1. The germline gives CDR1 SQVTM, CDR2 ANQGSEA. The CDR3 is 13 amino acids. The V gene end was trimmed by 6 bases and the J gene end by 7 bases; junction bases not matched to a gene: 10. Based on the CDR3 plus reference TRBV29-1 and TRBJ1-2, the full variable domain is SAVISQKPSRDICQRGTSLTIQCQVDSQVTMMFWYRQQPGQSLTLIATANQGSEATYESGFVIDKFPISRPNLTFSTLTVSNMSPEDSSIYLCSVEGQAGGGYTFGSGTRLTVV.